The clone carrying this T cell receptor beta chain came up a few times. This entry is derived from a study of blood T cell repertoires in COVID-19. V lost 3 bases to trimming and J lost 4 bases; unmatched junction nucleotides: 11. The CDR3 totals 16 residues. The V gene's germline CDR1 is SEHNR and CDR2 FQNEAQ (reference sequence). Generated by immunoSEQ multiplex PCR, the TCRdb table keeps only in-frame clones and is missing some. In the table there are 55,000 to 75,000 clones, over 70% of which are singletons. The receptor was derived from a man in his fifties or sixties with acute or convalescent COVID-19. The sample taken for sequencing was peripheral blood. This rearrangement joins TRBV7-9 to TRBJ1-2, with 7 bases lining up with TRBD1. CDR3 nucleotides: TGTGCCAGCAGCTTTACGGGACAGCCCACAAGCTATGGCTACACCTTC. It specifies CASSFTGQPTSYGYTF.